A selection of T cell receptor beta chains follows, all from one sample in a study of CD4+ T cells in melanoma. Produced via immunoSEQ multiplex PCR; TCRdb's table is partial and in-frame only. The data contain 110,000 to 150,000 clones, 85% to 95% of them singletons. These receptors were collected from a human donor with melanoma. The CDR3 runs from the conserved cysteine through the conserved F or W. The order of the fields is clone size, V gene, J gene, D gene, CDR3 protein, CDR3 DNA. The D gene is left open where the match is weak. Some rows have no size entry. The others give once, few or many, or a class for an expanded clone.

once,TRBV2,TRBJ2-7,NA,CASSGGQGEQYF,TGTGCCAGCAGTGGGGGCCAGGGCGAGCAGTACTTC
NA,TRBV6-1,TRBJ2-7,NA,CASSPQGSTFSEQYF,TGTGCCAGCAGTCCGCAGGGGTCGACGTTTTCCGAGCAGTACTTC
NA,TRBV18,TRBJ1-2,NA,CASSDPGVNYGYTF,TGTGCCAGCTCAGACCCAGGGGTTAACTATGGCTACACCTTC
once,TRBV4-1,TRBJ2-5,TRBD2,CASSHPSGGSRETQYF,TGCGCCAGCAGCCACCCTAGCGGGGGGTCTCGGGAGACCCAGTACTTC
NA,TRBV19,TRBJ2-3,TRBD2,CASSIAPTSGSEDTQYF,TGTGCCAGTAGTATAGCCCCGACTAGCGGCTCCGAGGATACGCAGTATTTT
NA,TRBV5-1,TRBJ2-1,NA,CASSPYRASYNEQFF,TGCGCCAGCAGCCCATACAGGGCTTCCTACAATGAGCAGTTCTTC
NA,TRBV19,TRBJ1-4,TRBD1,CASSVTGGDEKLFF,TGTGCCAGTAGTGTGACAGGGGGAGACGAAAAACTGTTTTTT
NA,TRBV6-1,TRBJ1-5,TRBD1,CASSSGQGAFQPQHF,TGTGCCAGCAGTTCGGGACAGGGGGCGTTTCAGCCCCAGCATTTT
once,TRBV19,TRBJ1-3,NA,CASSLARSGNTIYF,TGTGCCAGTAGTCTGGCGCGCTCTGGAAACACCATATATTTT
NA,TRBV6-5,TRBJ1-2,TRBD1,CASKMDRGRTGGYTF,TGTGCCAGCAAGATGGACAGGGGGCGAACTGGTGGCTACACCTTC
once,TRBV7-3,TRBJ2-3,TRBD2,CASSLIPRASGGTDTQYF,TGTGCCAGCAGCTTAATTCCTAGGGCTAGCGGGGGTACAGATACGCAGTATTTT
NA,TRBV5-1,TRBJ2-7,NA,CASSLAPAGTSREQYF,TGCGCCAGCAGCTTGGCGCCAGCAGGGACCAGTCGCGAGCAGTACTTC
NA,TRBV5-1,TRBJ1-5,NA,CASSSGELSNQPQHF,TGCGCCAGCAGTTCGGGGGAGTTAAGCAATCAGCCCCAGCATTTT
NA,TRBV4-1,TRBJ1-5,NA,CASSQVPLGASNQPQHF,TGCGCCAGCAGCCAAGTCCCCCTGGGGGCTAGCAATCAGCCCCAGCATTTT
NA,TRBV7-9,TRBJ2-7,NA,CASSPGTQSSYEQYF,TGTGCCAGCAGCCCCGGGACGCAGAGCTCCTACGAGCAGTACTTC
once,TRBV30,TRBJ2-7,NA,CAWSVNGAYEQYF,TGTGCCTGGAGTGTAAACGGGGCCTACGAGCAGTACTTC
NA,TRBV10-3,TRBJ2-7,NA,CAISDDGFSYEQYF,TGTGCCATCAGTGACGACGGGTTCTCCTACGAGCAGTACTTC
NA,TRBV5-5,TRBJ1-5,TRBD1,CASSTRGANQPQHF,TGTGCCAGCAGCACCAGGGGGGCGAATCAGCCCCAGCATTTT
NA,TRBV18,TRBJ1-1,NA,CASSPRTLNTEAFF,TGTGCCAGCTCACCCCGGACCCTGAACACTGAAGCTTTCTTT
once,TRBV5-1,TRBJ1-1,TRBD1,CASSLAPGGGGTEAFF,TGCGCCAGCAGCTTGGCCCCAGGGGGTGGGGGAACTGAAGCTTTCTTT
NA,TRBV5-1,TRBJ2-2,NA,CASSLVQVATGELFF,TGCGCCAGCAGCTTGGTACAGGTAGCCACCGGGGAGCTGTTTTTT
once,TRBV7-3,TRBJ2-1,TRBD2,CASSPELLAGGGNEQFF,TGTGCCAGCAGCCCCGAGCTGCTAGCGGGGGGTGGCAATGAGCAGTTCTTC
NA,TRBV6-1,TRBJ1-2,NA,CASSPGSWGYTF,TGTGCCAGCAGTCCAGGGTCGTGGGGCTACACCTTC
NA,TRBV10-3,TRBJ2-6,NA,CANSPGAGANVLTF,TGTGCCAACTCCCCAGGTGCTGGGGCCAACGTCCTGACTTTC
NA,TRBV29-1,TRBJ2-1,TRBD1,CSLRGQGAGEQFF,TGCAGCCTTAGGGGACAGGGGGCCGGTGAGCAGTTCTTC
NA,TRBV9,TRBJ1-1,TRBD1,CASSVGGGTLDTEAFF,TGTGCCAGCAGCGTAGGAGGGGGCACATTGGACACTGAAGCTTTCTTT
NA,TRBV18,TRBJ1-5,NA,CASSPGGGAGQPQHF,TGTGCCAGCTCACCGGGAGGGGGGGCTGGACAGCCCCAGCATTTT
NA,TRBV14,TRBJ1-1,NA,CASSPSRAGNTEAFF,TGCGCCAGCAGCCCATCAAGGGCAGGTAACACTGAAGCTTTCTTT
NA,TRBV5-6,TRBJ2-3,NA,CASTRGSSSDTQYF,TGTGCCAGCACCCGAGGATCTAGCTCGGATACGCAGTATTTT
NA,TRBV2,TRBJ2-1,NA,CASSSRGPSYNEQFF,TGTGCCAGCAGTAGTAGAGGCCCTTCCTACAATGAGCAGTTCTTC
once,TRBV5-5,TRBJ2-3,NA,CASSQTSLGTDTQYF,TGTGCCAGCAGCCAGACTAGTTTAGGCACAGATACGCAGTATTTT
NA,TRBV6-1,TRBJ1-1,NA,CASTEGVANTEAFF,TGTGCCAGCACCGAAGGGGTAGCGAACACTGAAGCTTTCTTT
NA,TRBV18,TRBJ1-5,NA,CASSPAGGFDQPQHF,TGTGCCAGCTCACCGGCTGGGGGTTTTGATCAGCCCCAGCATTTT
NA,TRBV29-1,TRBJ1-2,TRBD1,CSVAGSGGGGYTF,TGCAGCGTTGCCGGCTCAGGGGGCGGGGGCTACACCTTC
NA,TRBV6-6,TRBJ1-2,NA,CASSFQGNYGYTF,TGTGCCAGCAGTTTCCAGGGAAACTATGGCTACACCTTC
NA,TRBV9,TRBJ2-7,NA,CASSPFPGKDYEQYF,TGTGCCAGCAGCCCCTTCCCAGGGAAAGACTACGAGCAGTACTTC
once,TRBV29-1,TRBJ2-1,TRBD2,CSVDQLAGSYNEQFF,TGCAGCGTTGATCAACTAGCGGGGTCCTACAATGAGCAGTTCTTC
NA,TRBV2,TRBJ1-1,NA,CASSADGRRAFF,TGTGCCAGCAGTGCGGACGGGCGGAGAGCTTTCTTT
NA,TRBV29-1,TRBJ1-1,NA,CSVGQIAMNTEAFF,TGCAGCGTTGGACAGATCGCCATGAACACTGAAGCTTTCTTT
NA,TRBV5-1,TRBJ1-1,NA,CASSRLGGTDTEAFF,TGCGCCAGCAGCCGCCTAGGTGGAACCGACACTGAAGCTTTCTTT
NA,TRBV5-1,TRBJ2-7,NA,CASSLQPQGVEEQYF,TGCGCCAGCAGCTTGCAACCACAGGGAGTGGAGGAGCAGTACTTC
NA,TRBV11-2,TRBJ2-3,NA,CASSFSPLQYF,TGTGCCAGCAGCTTTTCCCCTCTCCAGTATTTT
few,TRBV30,TRBJ2-1,NA,CAWSHFARGSYNEQFF,TGTGCCTGGAGCCACTTTGCGAGAGGCTCCTACAATGAGCAGTTCTTC
NA,TRBV7-2,TRBJ2-2,NA,CASSLGSATGELFF,TGTGCCAGCAGCTTAGGGTCCGCCACCGGGGAGCTGTTTTTT
NA,TRBV5-4,TRBJ2-7,NA,CASSLYGAYEQYF,TGTGCCAGCAGTCTTTACGGGGCCTACGAGCAGTACTTC
NA,TRBV2,TRBJ1-2,NA,CASSGGGLLGGYTF,TGTGCCAGCAGTGGGGGGGGACTCCTCGGTGGCTACACCTTC
NA,TRBV10-2,TRBJ2-1,TRBD2,CAIQSGGGGKNEQFF,TGCGCCATACAGTCGGGCGGGGGGGGTAAAAATGAGCAGTTCTTC
few,TRBV2,TRBJ2-2,NA,CASRGGLNTGELFF,TGTGCCAGCAGGGGGGGATTAAACACCGGGGAGCTGTTTTTT